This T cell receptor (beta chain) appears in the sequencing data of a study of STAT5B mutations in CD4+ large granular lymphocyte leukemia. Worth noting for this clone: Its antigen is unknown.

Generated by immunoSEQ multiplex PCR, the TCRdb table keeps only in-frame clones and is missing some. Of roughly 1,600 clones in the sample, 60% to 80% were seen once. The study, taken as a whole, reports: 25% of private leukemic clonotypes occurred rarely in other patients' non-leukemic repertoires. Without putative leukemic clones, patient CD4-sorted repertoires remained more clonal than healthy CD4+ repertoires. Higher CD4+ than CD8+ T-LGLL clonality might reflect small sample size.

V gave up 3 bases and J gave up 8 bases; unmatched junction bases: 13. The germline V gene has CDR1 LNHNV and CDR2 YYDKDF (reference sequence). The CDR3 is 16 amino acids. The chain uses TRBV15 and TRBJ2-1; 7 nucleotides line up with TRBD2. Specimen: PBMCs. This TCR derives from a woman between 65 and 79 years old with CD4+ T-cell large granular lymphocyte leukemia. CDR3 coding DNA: TGTGCCACCAGCAGGTTTACCGGGACTAACCGTGATGAGCAGTTCTTC. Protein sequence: CATSRFTGTNRDEQFF.